Presented here are 2 T cell receptor beta chains from one specimen sequenced in a study of CD8 T cells in Susac syndrome. cDNA came from about 0.5 to 1 ug RNA primed by random hexamers. TCRdb used MiXCR to reprocess the immunoSEQ multiplex PCR reads, holding one entry per CDR3 protein. The sample contains around 120,000 distinct CDR3 sequences, about 92% of which appear only once. The sequenced material came from CD4+ T cells from PBMCs. These receptors originate from a human donor with multiple sclerosis.

The rearrangement uses TRBV5-1 and TRBJ1-1; the D gene is possibly TRBD1 (6 bases). CDR1 is SGHRS, CDR2 YFSETQ, per germline. This CDR3 has 15 amino acids. V was clipped by 5 bases and J by 8 bases, with 22 bases between them. For the CDR3, the DNA is TGCGCCAGCAGAACCCCCTATCAGGGGAAAAACGAAGCTTTCTTT. It encodes CASRTPYQGKNEAFF.

The chain couples TRBV19 to TRBJ1-1; D is uncertain. The CDR3 is 11 amino acids. The germline V gene has CDR1 LNHDA and CDR2 SQIVND (reference sequence). Between the trimmed V and J ends, which lost 3 bases and 7 bases, there was a span of 6 bases. The CDR3 region has the DNA TGTGCCAGTAGTATCAGGCTTGAAGCTTTCTTT. Amino acid sequence: CASSIRLEAFF.